The clone carrying this TCR beta chain has just one count. The target antigen is unknown. CDR1 SGHVS and CDR2 FQNEAQ come from the germline V gene. V shed 2 bases and J shed 6 bases, with 25 bases lying between them. This CDR3 is 18 amino acids long. Vbeta (60) and Jbeta (13) primers were used in the PCR. Profiling relied on immunoSEQ multiplex PCR, and the TCRdb table lists in-frame clones only, not all of them. The profile shows more than 150,000 clones, around 83% of them singletons. The sample is drawn from a study of cytomegalovirus exposure and HLA in healthy donors. Study overall: An earlier analysis identified under 130 million unique TCR beta sequences in approximately 170 million T cells. Study results and caveats: There were 160 or so TCR beta chains listed as cytomegalovirus-associated.

The sample comprised PBMCs. The chain joins TRBV7-8 to TRBJ1-1; D might be TRBD1 (6 bases). This receptor was taken from a young woman in good health and CMV-seronegative. DNA for the CDR3: TGTGCCAGCAGCTTACGACAAAAGATTTCAGGGGAATCCGCTGAAGCTTTCTTT. As protein: CASSLRQKISGESAEAFF.